This TCR beta chain was documented in a study of blood T cell repertoires in COVID-19. On the study more broadly: The United States, Italy and Spain supplied acute and convalescent COVID-19 samples. T cells, B-cell-depleted T cells, or PBMCs supplied cDNA or gDNA.

Authors' methods: Counts of nucleated cells, estimated from reference gene primer amplification, were obtained. This table comes from immunoSEQ multiplex PCR, and its TCRdb copy is limited to in-frame clones, with some not included. V and J calls plus clone size are reproduced from that table; the DNA served to infer D and trimming. Of under 200,000 clones in the sample, roughly 80% were seen once. Seattle patients were enrolled during active infection and followed longitudinally. This TCR came from a woman between 70 and 85 years old with COVID-19, enrolled during active disease. Sequenced: peripheral blood.

The CDR3 DNA follows: TGTGCCAGCAGCCGGACAGGGGCAGGTGTAACTAATGAAAAACTGTTTTTT. It specifies CASSRTGAGVTNEKLFF. The chain employs TRBV11-2 and TRBJ1-4, with 9 bases lining up with TRBD1. V lost 5 bases to trimming and J lost 1 base; unmatched junction nucleotides: 8. The CDR3 has 17 amino acids. The germline CDR1 and CDR2 sequences are SGHAT and FQNNGV.